This paragraph covers one TCR beta chain sequence. This sample is drawn from a study of CD8 T cells in Susac syndrome. Random-hexamer reverse transcription was applied to roughly 0.5 to 1 ug RNA. Across 54 Vbeta and 13 Jbeta, immunoSEQ multiplex PCR amplified TCR beta CDR3. TCRdb reprocessed the immunoSEQ multiplex PCR reads with MiXCR, giving one entry per CDR3 protein. In the table there are about 140,000 distinct CDR3 sequences, about 95% of which are singletons. Germline V gene data show CDR1 as SGHRS and CDR2 as YFSETQ. The CDR3 contains 16 residues. V lost 0 bases to trimming and J lost 5 bases, with 15 bases between them.

The sequencing sample was made of CD4+ T cells from PBMCs. The chain is built from TRBV5-1 and TRBJ2-1; D possibly corresponds to TRBD2 (5 bases). The clonotype comes from a human donor with Susac syndrome. In DNA, the CDR3 is TGCGCCAGCAGCTTGGGTCGGCGAGGGTGGCACAATGAGCAGTTCTTC. Protein product: CASSLGRRGWHNEQFF. The variable domain in full, with the rest retrieved from reference TRBV5-1 and TRBJ2-1, is KAGVTQTPRYLIKTRGQQVTLSCSPISGHRSVSWYQQTPGQGLQFLFEYFSETQRNKGNFPGRFSGRQFSNSRSEMNVSTLELGDSALYLCASSLGRRGWHNEQFFGPGTRLTVL.